What follows is one T cell receptor beta chain and its context. This sample is drawn from a study of blood T cell repertoires in COVID-19. For the study at large: T cells, B-cell-depleted T cells, or PBMCs provided the cDNA or gDNA that served as material.

This CDR3 is built from 17 residues. Germline lookup yields CDR1 MDHEN and CDR2 SYDVKM. The V gene end was trimmed by 4 bases and the J gene end by 1 base; junction bases not matched to a gene: 10. In the original workflow: Nucleated cell counts were estimated from reference gene primer amplification. Libraries were prepared by immunoSEQ multiplex PCR; TCRdb keeps only in-frame clonotypes and omits some of them. The V and J calls and the clone size are those of that table, but D and trimming were determined from the DNA. The sample has fewer than 350,000 clones, roughly 86% seen once. Input material: peripheral blood. V is TRBV28 and J is TRBJ1-3; 7 bases map to TRBD1. This TCR came from a man in his forties or fifties with active or convalescent COVID-19. CDR3 bases: TGTGCCAGCAGTTCCACGACAGGGTCTTGGTCTGGAAACACCATATATTTT. Amino acids: CASSSTTGSWSGNTIYF.